This T cell receptor beta chain is from a study of blood T cell repertoires in COVID-19. On the study more broadly: T cells, B-cell-depleted T cells, or PBMCs provided the cDNA or gDNA that served as material.

In the source study's methods: Amplification of reference gene primers was used by the study to estimate nucleated cell counts. Some clones are missing from TCRdb's copy, which holds only in-frame ones; the method was immunoSEQ multiplex PCR. V and J calls and clone size are as listed in that table; D and trimming were resolved from the DNA. In the table there are 200,000 to 250,000 clones, approximately 77% of which are singletons. There are 16 residues in the CDR3. J was trimmed by 2 bases and V by 0 bases; bases with no gene match: 5. Looked up from germline, CDR1 is SGHNT and CDR2 is YYREEE (reference sequence).

The sequencing sample was made of peripheral blood. The receptor's source is an elderly woman with acute or convalescent COVID-19. The V and J genes are TRBV5-4 and TRBJ2-1, with 7 bases that match TRBD1. The CDR3 loop reads CASSLDGTVAYNEQFF. The CDR3 DNA is TGTGCCAGCAGCTTGGACGGGACAGTAGCCTACAATGAGCAGTTCTTC.